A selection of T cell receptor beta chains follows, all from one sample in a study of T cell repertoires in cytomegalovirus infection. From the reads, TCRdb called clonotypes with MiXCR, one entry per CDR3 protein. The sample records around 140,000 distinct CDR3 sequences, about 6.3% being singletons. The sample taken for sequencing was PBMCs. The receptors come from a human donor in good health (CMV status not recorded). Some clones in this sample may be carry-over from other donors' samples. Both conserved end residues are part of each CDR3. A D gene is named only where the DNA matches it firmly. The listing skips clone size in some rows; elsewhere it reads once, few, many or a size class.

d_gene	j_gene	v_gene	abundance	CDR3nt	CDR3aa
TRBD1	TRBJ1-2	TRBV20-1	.	TGCAGTGCTGACAGGGGGAGAGGCTACACCTTC	CSADRGRGYTF
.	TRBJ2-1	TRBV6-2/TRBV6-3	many	TGTGCCAGCATGGGGGCTAGCGGATGGAATGAGCAGTTCTTC	CASMGASGWNEQFF
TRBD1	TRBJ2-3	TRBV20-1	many	TGCAGTGCTAGACTCCTCCCGGGACAGGCTATCGGAGGGAGTCGCACAGATACGCAGTATTTT	CSARLLPGQAIGGSRTDTQYF
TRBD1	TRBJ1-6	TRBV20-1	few	TGCAGTGCAAGTGGCGGGACAGGGTCCTCACCCCTCCACTTT	CSASGGTGSSPLHF
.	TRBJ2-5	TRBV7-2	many	TGTGCCAGCAGCCCAGGCGGGACCCAAGAGACCCAGTACTTC	CASSPGGTQETQYF
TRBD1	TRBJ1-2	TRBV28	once	TGTGCCAGCAGTTATCGGGACAGAAGATATGACTACACCTTC	CASSYRDRRYDYTF
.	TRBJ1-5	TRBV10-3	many	TGTGCCATCAGGGACAGAGTTGATCAGCCCCAGCATTTT	CAIRDRVDQPQHF
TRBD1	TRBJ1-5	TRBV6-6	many	TGTGCCAGCAGGGGGACAGGGGGCCCTAATCAGCCCCAGCATTTT	CASRGTGGPNQPQHF
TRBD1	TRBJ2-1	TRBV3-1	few	TGTGCCAGCAGCTTCGGGACAGGGAGCCACAATGAGCAGTTCTTC	CASSFGTGSHNEQFF
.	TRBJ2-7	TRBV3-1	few	TGTGCCAGCAGCCAAGTTAGACAGGCGAGCTCCTACGAGCAGTACTTC	CASSQVRQASSYEQYF
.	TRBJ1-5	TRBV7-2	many	TGTGCCAGCAGCTTAGATTCTTCGAAAGATCAGCCCCAGCATTTT	CASSLDSSKDQPQHF
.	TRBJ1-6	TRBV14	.	TGTGCCAGCAGCCAAGGTCCAGGGAATAATTCACCCCTCCACTTT	CASSQGPGNNSPLHF
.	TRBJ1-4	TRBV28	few	TGTGCCAGCAGTCCAGGACCGACTTCAACTAATGAAAAACTGTTTTTT	CASSPGPTSTNEKLFF
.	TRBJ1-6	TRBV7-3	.	TGTGCCAGCAGCCCCGGGCGGTTGGATTCACCCCTCCACTTT	CASSPGRLDSPLHF
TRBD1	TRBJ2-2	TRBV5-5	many	TGTGCCAGCATCACCGGGACAGGGTACACCGGGGAGCTGTTTTTT	CASITGTGYTGELFF
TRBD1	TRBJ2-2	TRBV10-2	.	TGCGCCAGCGCCGTAATCGGGACAGGGAACACCGGGGAGCTGTTGTTT	CASAVIGTGNTGELLF
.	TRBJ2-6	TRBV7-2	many	TGTGCCAGCAGCCCCGGACGGCAACGGGGAGGGGCCAACGTCCTGACTTTC	CASSPGRQRGGANVLTF
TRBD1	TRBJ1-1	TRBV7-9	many	TGTGCCAGCAGCCCGTCCGGGACAGGGGCTTACACTGAAGCTTTCTTT	CASSPSGTGAYTEAFF
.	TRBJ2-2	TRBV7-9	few	TGTGCCAGCAGCTTCGTCAGGGCCGGGGAGCTGTTTTTT	CASSFVRAGELFF
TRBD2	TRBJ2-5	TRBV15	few	TGTGCCACCAGCAGAGATCCCCCGGGACTAGCGGGTGAGACCCAGTACTTC	CATSRDPPGLAGETQYF